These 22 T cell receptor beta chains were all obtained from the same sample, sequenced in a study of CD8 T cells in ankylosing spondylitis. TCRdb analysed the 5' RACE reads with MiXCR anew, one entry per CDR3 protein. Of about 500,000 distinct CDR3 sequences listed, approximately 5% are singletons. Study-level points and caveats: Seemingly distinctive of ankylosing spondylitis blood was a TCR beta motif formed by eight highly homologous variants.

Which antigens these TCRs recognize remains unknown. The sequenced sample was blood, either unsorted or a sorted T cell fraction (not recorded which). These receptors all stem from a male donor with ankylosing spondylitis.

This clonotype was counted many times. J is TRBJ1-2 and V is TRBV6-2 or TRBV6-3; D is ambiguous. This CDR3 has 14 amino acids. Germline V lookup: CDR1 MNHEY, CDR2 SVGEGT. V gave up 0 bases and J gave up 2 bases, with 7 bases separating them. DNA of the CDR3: TGTGCCAGCAGTTACTCACGAACCAACTATGGCTACACCTTC. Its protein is CASSYSRTNYGYTF.

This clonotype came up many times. CDR3 DNA sequence: TGTGCCACCTCCGCATCTCTGTTAGCCTACGAGCAGTACTTC. Translation: CATSASLLAYEQYF. The gene calls are TRBV12-3 or TRBV12-4 and TRBJ2-7; no clear D gene. With 10 bases removed from V and 2 bases from J, the gap between germline ends came to 18 bases. The CDR3 is 14 amino acids.

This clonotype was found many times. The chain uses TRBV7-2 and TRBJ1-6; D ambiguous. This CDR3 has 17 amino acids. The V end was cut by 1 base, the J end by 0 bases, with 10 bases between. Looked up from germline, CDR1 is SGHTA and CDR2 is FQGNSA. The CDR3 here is CASSLGGGSSYNSPLHF. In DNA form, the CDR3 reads TGTGCCAGCAGCTTAGGTGGCGGGAGCTCCTATAATTCACCCCTCCACTTT. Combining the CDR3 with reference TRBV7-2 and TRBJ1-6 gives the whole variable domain GAGVSQSPSNKVTEKGKDVELRCDPISGHTALYWYRQSLGQGLEFLIYFQGNSAPDKSGLPSDRFSAERTGGSVSTLTIQRTQQEDSAVYLCASSLGGGSSYNSPLHFGNGTRLTVT.

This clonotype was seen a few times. The CDR3: CATSSGGTVTVETQYF. CDR3 nucleotides: TGTGCCACCAGCAGTGGTGGGACAGTGACTGTGGAGACCCAGTACTTC. J is TRBJ2-5 and V is TRBV15; 7 positions match TRBD1. With V trimmed by 3 bases and J by 5 bases, 12 bases remained unmatched. CDR1 is LNHNV, CDR2 YYDKDF, per germline (reference sequence). The CDR3 totals 16 residues.

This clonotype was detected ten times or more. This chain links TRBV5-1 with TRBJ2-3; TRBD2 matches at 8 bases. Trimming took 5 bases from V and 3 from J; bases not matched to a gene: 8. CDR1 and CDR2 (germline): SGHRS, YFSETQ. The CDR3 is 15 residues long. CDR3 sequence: CASSSSGGVTDTQYF. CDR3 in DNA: TGCGCCAGCAGTTCGAGCGGGGGCGTTACAGATACGCAGTATTTT. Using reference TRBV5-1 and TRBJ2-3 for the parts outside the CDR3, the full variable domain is KAGVTQTPRYLIKTRGQQVTLSCSPISGHRSVSWYQQTPGQGLQFLFEYFSETQRNKGNFPGRFSGRQFSNSRSEMNVSTLELGDSALYLCASSSSGGVTDTQYFGPGTRLTVL.

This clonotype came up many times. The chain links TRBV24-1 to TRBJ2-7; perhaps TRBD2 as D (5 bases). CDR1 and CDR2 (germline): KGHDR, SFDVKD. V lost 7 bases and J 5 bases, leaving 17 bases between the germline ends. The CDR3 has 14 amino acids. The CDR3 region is CATSWSRGSDEQYF. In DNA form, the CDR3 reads TGTGCCACCAGCTGGAGTCGGGGTAGCGACGAGCAGTACTTC.

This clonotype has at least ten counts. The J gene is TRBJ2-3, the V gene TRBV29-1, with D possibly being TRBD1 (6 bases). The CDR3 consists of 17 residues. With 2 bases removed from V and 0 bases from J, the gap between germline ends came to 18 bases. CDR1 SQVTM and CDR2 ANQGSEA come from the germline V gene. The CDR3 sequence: CSVEQGTPAASTDTQYF. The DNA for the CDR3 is TGCAGCGTTGAACAGGGGACCCCGGCCGCTAGCACAGATACGCAGTATTTT.

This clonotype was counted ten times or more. The CDR3 DNA sequence: TGTGCCAGCAGTCCGGGGGTCGAGCAGTACTTC. Amino acids: CASSPGVEQYF. The V call is TRBV6-6, the J call TRBJ2-7; tentatively, D is TRBD2 (6 bases). Germline V gene lookup returns CDR1 MNHNY and CDR2 SVGAGI (reference sequence). The CDR3 sequence is 11 residues long. V lost 5 bases and J 6 bases, leaving 8 bases between the germline ends.

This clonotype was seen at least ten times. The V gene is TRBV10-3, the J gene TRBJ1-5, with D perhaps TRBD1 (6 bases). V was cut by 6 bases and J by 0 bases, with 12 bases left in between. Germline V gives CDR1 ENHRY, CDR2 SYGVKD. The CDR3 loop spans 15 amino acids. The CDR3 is CAIRRTEDSNQPQHF. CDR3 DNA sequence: TGTGCCATCAGGAGGACAGAGGATAGCAATCAGCCCCAGCATTTT.

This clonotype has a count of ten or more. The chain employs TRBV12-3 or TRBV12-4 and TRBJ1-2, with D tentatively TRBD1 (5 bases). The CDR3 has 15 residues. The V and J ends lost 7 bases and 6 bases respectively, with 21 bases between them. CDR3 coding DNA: TGTGCCAGCACTCCCCAAGCAGGGTGGGTACATGGCTACACCTTC. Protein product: CASTPQAGWVHGYTF.

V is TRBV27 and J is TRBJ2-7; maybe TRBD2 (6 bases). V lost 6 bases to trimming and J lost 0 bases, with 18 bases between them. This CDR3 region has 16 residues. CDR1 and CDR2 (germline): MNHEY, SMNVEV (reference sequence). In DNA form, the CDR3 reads TGTGCCAGCAGCGACTCACCAGGGACTTACTCCTACGAGCAGTACTTC. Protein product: CASSDSPGTYSYEQYF.

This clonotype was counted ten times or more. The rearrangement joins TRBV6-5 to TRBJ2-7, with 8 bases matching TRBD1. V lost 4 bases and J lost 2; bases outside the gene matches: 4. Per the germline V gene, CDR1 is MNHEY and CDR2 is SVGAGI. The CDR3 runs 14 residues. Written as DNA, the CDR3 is TGTGCCAGCAGTTTCGTCAGGGGGCCCTACGAGCAGTACTTC. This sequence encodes CASSFVRGPYEQYF.

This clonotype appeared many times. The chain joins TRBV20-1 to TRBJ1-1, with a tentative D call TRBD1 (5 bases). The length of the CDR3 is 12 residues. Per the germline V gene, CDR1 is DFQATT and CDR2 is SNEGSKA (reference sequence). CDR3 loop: CRPTGLGDEAFF. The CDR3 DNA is TGCAGGCCTACGGGGCTTGGAGACGAAGCTTTCTTT.

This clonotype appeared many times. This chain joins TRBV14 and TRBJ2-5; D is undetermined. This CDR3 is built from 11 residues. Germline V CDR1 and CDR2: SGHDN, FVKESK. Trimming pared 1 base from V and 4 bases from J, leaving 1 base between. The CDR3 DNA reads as TGTGCCAGCAGCCAAGTAGAGACCCAGTACTTC. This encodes CASSQVETQYF.

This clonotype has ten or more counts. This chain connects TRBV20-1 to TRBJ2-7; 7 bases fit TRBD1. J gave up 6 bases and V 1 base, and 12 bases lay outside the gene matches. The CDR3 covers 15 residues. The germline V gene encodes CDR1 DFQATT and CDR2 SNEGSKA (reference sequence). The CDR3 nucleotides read TGCAGTGCTAGAGTTTTACAGGGGATAGAATTCGAGCAGTACTTC. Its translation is CSARVLQGIEFEQYF.

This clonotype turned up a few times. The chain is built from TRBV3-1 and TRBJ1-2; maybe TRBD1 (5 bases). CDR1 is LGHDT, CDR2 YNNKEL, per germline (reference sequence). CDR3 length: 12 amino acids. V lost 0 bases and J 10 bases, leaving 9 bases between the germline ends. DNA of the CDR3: TGTGCCAGCAGCCAAGAAGACAGTGACTACACCTTC. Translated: CASSQEDSDYTF. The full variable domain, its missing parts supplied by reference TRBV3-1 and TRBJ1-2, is DTAVSQTPKYLVTQMGNDKSIKCEQNLGHDTMYWYKQDSKKFLKIMFSYNNKELIINETVPNRFSPKSPDKAHLNLHINSLELGDSAVYFCASSQEDSDYTFGSGTRLTVV.

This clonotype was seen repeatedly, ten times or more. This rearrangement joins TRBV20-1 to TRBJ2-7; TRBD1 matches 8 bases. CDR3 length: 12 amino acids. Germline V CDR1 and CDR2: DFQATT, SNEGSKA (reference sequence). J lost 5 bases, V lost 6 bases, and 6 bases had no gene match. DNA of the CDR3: TGCAGTGCGGCCGGGACAGGCGACGAGCAGTACTTC. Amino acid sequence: CSAAGTGDEQYF.

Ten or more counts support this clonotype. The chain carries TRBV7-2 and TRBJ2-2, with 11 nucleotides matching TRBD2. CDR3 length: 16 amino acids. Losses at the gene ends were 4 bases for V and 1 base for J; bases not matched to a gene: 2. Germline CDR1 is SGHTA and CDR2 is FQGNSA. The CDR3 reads CASSSLAGVNTGELFF. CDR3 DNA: TGTGCCAGCAGCTCACTAGCGGGGGTGAACACCGGGGAGCTGTTTTTT.

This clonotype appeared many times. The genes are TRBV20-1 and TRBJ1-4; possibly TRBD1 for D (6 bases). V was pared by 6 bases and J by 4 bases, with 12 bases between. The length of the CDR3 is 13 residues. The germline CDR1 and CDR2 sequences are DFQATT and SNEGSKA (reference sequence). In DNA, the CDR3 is TGCAGTGCCTACAGGGCCGATAATGAAAAACTGTTTTTT. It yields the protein CSAYRADNEKLFF.

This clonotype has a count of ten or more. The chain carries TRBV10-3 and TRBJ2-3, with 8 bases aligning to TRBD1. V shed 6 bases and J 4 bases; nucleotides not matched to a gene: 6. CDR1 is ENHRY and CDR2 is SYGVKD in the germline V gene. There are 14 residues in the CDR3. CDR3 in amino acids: CAIRAGGDADTQYF. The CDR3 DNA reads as TGTGCCATCAGGGCAGGGGGCGACGCAGATACGCAGTATTTT.

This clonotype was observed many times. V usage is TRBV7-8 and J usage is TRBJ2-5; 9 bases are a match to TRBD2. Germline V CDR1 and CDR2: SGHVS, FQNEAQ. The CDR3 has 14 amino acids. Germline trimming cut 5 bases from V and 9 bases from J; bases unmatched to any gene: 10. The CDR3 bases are TGTGCCAGCAGCCCAGTAGCGGGAGAGGGGTCCCAGTACTTC. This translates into CASSPVAGEGSQYF.

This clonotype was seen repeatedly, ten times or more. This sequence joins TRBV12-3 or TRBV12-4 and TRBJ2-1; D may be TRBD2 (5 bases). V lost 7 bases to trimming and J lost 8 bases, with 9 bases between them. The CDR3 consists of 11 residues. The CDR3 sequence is CASKLAYEQFF. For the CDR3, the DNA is TGTGCCAGCAAGCTAGCATATGAGCAGTTCTTC.